Sequencing of this T cell receptor (beta chain) was carried out in a study of human T cells and chemical hapten exposure. Findings and caveats of the study: The donors suffered from alopecia, so their immune response may not match that of healthy people. Expanded TCRs showed more large CDR3 clusters than pre-sensitization or healthy control sets.

Regarding time point: patch test 3, about 24 weeks after DPC sensitization. The treatment here: therapeutic diphenylcyclopropenone sensitization with weekly scalp DPC. Participating donors were patients with alopecia, aged 18 to 70 years, considered appropriate candidates for DPC. Concerning this clonotype: Its antigen remains unknown.

V was shortened by 3 bases and J by 3 bases, with 3 bases between the two germline ends. The CDR3 spans 12 residues. The V gene's germline CDR1 is SGHVS and CDR2 FNYEAQ. The library labeled individual cDNA molecules by adding unique molecular identifiers to them. TCRdb processed the RACE reads anew with MiXCR; each CDR3 protein has one entry. The sample carries roughly 100,000 distinct CDR3 sequences, around 35% recorded once. This chain joins TRBV7-6 and TRBJ2-1; no definite D call. The sequence was collected from a man in his forties with alopecia areata. Some clones in this sample may be carry-over from other donors' samples. This sample comprised whole blood, obtained in connection with sensitization to the hapten diphenylcyclopropenone (DPC). The CDR3 nucleotides are TGTGCCAGCAGCTTCGACTACAATGAGCAGTTCTTC. It encodes CASSFDYNEQFF.